This T cell receptor (beta chain) comes out of a study of identical twins (dated by TCRdb to about 2016). Concerning the study at large: TCR alpha and beta repertoires from monozygotic twins, unrelated adults of various ages and cord blood were deep-sequenced to test whether fetal clonotypes persist. Replicate twin experiments were performed at different times using different library preparation protocols to rule out contamination. Study-level results and caveats: Abundant cord blood beta clonotypes carried fewer insertions; young adult naive repertoires showed a weaker similar trend, while memory repertoires showed none. Zero-insertion analyses could be partly confounded by invariant T cells such as MAIT and iNKT, though diverse VJ usage argued against such confounding for most clonotypes. Out-of-frame TCR alpha sharing in monozygotic twins was systematically underestimated by recombination models, whereas sharing between unrelated individuals was in agreement with the recombination models. Excess twin sharing in beta out-of-frame sequences was weaker because fewer shared sequences lowered the signal-to-noise ratio. Compared with coincidental sharing between unrelated individuals, out-of-frame TCR alpha sequences shared between twins had an excess of sequences with low generation probability. Because the same donors could not be followed over many years, the conclusions relied on cross-sectional statistical analysis.

This clonotype was seen more than once but under ten times. There is no known antigen for this receptor. Per-base quality was not reported, and no clone a single base away is much larger than it. To prepare the library, 5' RACE was applied. For sequencing, an Illumina HiSeq 2000 was employed. A universal primer binding site was added through template switching, and the final cDNA carried a unique molecular identifier so that TCR cDNA molecules could be counted accurately. Specific primers in the conserved constant-segment region were used to synthesize first-strand cDNA for the TCR alpha and beta chains. To control for contamination, every cDNA library carried two barcodes: a SMART-Mk sample barcode plus Illumina barcodes. Two successive PCR steps introduced TruSeq adapter sequences along with Illumina sample barcodes. TCR alpha and beta cDNA libraries were sequenced on the Illumina HiSeq platform with custom primers. The study's processing was this. Unique molecular identifiers were extracted from raw reads with MiGEC, and CDR3 positions were determined with MiXCR. For each individual, recombination models were inferred using an EM algorithm with the repgenHMM and IGoR tools. The analysis of shared clonotypes was done with the tcR package in R, with sharing normalized by the product of cloneset sizes. To study raw recombination without the effects of thymic and clonal selection, out-of-frame nonproductive sequences were analyzed. TCRdb trimmed the raw reads at Q25, called clones with MiXCR and kept productive beta chains. Each CDR3 protein gets just one entry, which takes the most common genes and DNA from the rows behind it. It is TCRdb's table, rather than the study itself, that gives the V and J calls and clone size. The sample contains about 810,000 distinct CDR3 sequences, roughly an eighth of them found a single time. About 1.5% of the sample is taken by the ten largest.

The CDR3 contains 17 residues, cysteine and phenylalanine counted. Kept here is only the CDR3 DNA, which spans 51 bases and is read in frame from base 1. V is shortened by 5 bases, J by 0 bases, and the region joining them spans 14 bases. CDR1 MDHEN and CDR2 SYDVKM are derived from the germline V gene. All donors were healthy Caucasians. Three pairs of female monozygotic twins, all aged roughly 18 to 30 years, made up the twin cohort. Peripheral blood mononuclear cells were used as the source from which RNA for TCR libraries was isolated. The same sample was also studied in work on yellow fever vaccine responses in identical twins. The other study reports the following: The T cell response to vaccination in identical twins was reported by the authors to appear partly convergent and partly personalized. Focusing on identical twins, the study followed the T cell clones that responded to the vaccine, and did so with precision.

The sequenced sample consisted of PBMCs. The clonotype comes from a woman younger than 35 in good health. This chain is built from TRBV28 and TRBJ2-6; the D gene assignment is perhaps TRBD1 or TRBD2, with each matching 5 bases. The nucleotides are TGTGCCAGCAGTCCACACGGGGCTAGCTCTGGGGCCAACGTCCTGACTTTC. It specifies CASSPHGASSGANVLTF.